This TCR beta chain was captured in a study of blood T cell repertoires in COVID-19. Across the whole study: COVID-19 samples, acute and convalescent, were from the United States, Italy and Spain. T cells, B-cell-depleted T cells, or PBMCs supplied cDNA or gDNA.

Libraries were prepared by immunoSEQ multiplex PCR; TCRdb keeps only in-frame clonotypes and omits some of them. The table records 200,000 to 250,000 clones, around 90% of them present only once. Cohort placement rested on clinical history that participants reported themselves. The CDR3 has 14 residues. Trimming left V 2 bases short and J 3 bases short, with 11 bases between. Germline CDR1 reads GTSNPN; CDR2 reads SVGIG (reference sequence). The chain recombines TRBV30 with TRBJ1-5, with unresolved D. Sample: PBMCs or T cells enriched from blood (not recorded which). The sequence came from a woman in her 30s who had been exposed to COVID-19. The CDR3 region is CAWSSPISNQPQHF. DNA of the CDR3: TGTGCCTGGAGTTCCCCTATCTCCAATCAGCCCCAGCATTTT.